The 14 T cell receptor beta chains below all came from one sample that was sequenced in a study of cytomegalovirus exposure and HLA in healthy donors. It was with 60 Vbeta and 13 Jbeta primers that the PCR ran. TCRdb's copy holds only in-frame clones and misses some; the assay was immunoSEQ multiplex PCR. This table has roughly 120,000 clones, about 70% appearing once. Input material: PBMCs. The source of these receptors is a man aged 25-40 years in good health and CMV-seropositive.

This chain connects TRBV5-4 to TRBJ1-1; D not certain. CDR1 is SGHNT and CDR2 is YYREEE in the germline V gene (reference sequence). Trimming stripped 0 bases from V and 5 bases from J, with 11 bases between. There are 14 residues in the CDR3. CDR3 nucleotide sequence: TGTGCCAGCAGCTTGGATCCCCTCGGGACTGAAGCTTTCTTT. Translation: CASSLDPLGTEAFF. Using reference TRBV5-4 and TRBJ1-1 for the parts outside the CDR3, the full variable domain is ETGVTQSPTHLIKTRGQQVTLRCSSQSGHNTVSWYQQALGQGPQFIFQYYREEENGRGNFPPRFSGLQFPNYSSELNVNALELDDSALYLCASSLDPLGTEAFFGQGTRLTVV.

CDR3 loop: CASSTQLTGELFF. The CDR3 nucleotides read TGTGCCAGCAGTACGCAACTCACCGGGGAGCTGTTTTTT. V is TRBV28 and J is TRBJ2-2, with D uncertain. CDR1 is MDHEN, CDR2 SYDVKM, per germline. This CDR3 comprises 13 residues. Trimming took off 5 bases at V and 4 bases at J, with 8 bases between the two ends.

CDR3 protein: CASTRTPAGTANYGYTF. The DNA of the CDR3 is TGTGCCAGCACCCGTACCCCCGCCGGGACAGCTAACTATGGCTACACCTTC. This chain joins TRBV28 and TRBJ1-2; TRBD1 matches 7 bases. CDR1 is MDHEN, CDR2 SYDVKM, per germline. Trimming at V came to 7 bases and at J to 0 bases, leaving 14 bases not matched to a gene. The length of the CDR3 is 17 residues.

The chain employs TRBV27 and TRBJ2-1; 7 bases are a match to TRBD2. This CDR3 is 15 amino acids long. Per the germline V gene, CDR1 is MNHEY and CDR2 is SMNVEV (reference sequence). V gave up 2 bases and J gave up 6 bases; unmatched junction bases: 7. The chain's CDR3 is CASSLRWPSGNEQFF. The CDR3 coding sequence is TGTGCCAGCAGTTTAAGGTGGCCTAGCGGCAATGAGCAGTTCTTC.

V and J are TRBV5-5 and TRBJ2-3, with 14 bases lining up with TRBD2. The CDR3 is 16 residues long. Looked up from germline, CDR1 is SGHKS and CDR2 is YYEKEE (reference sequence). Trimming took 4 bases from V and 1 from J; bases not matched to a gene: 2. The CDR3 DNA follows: TGTGCCAGCAGCAAGGGACTAGCGGGAGGCACAGATACGCAGTATTTT. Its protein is CASSKGLAGGTDTQYF.

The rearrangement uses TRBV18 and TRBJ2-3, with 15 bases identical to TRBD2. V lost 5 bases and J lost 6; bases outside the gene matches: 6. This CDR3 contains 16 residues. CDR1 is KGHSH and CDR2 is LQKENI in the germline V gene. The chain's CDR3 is CASSSGLAGGPDTQYF. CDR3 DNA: TGTGCCAGCTCATCTGGACTAGCGGGGGGGCCGGATACGCAGTATTTT. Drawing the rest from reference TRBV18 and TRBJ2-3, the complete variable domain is NAGVMQNPRHLVRRRGQEARLRCSPMKGHSHVYWYRQLPEEGLKFMVYLQKENIIDESGMPKERFSAEFPKEGPSILRIQQVVRGDSAAYFCASSSGLAGGPDTQYFGPGTRLTVL.

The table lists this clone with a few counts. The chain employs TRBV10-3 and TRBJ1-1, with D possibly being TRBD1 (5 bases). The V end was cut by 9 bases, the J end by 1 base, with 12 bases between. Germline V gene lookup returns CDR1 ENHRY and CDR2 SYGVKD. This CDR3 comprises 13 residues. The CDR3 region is CAIKRDRNTEAFF. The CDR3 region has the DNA TGTGCCATTAAACGTGACAGGAACACTGAAGCTTTCTTT.

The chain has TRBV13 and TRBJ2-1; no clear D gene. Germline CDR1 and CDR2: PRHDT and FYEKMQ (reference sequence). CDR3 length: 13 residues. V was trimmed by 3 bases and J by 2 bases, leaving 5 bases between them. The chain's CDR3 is CASSFTTYNEQFF. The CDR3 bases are TGTGCCAGCAGCTTTACTACCTACAATGAGCAGTTCTTC.

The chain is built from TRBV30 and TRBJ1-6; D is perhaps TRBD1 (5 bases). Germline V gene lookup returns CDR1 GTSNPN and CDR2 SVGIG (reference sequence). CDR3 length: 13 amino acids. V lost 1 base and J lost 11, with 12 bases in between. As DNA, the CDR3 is TGTGCCTGGAGTGCTGGGGCTCGGACACCCCTCCACTTT. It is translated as CAWSAGARTPLHF.

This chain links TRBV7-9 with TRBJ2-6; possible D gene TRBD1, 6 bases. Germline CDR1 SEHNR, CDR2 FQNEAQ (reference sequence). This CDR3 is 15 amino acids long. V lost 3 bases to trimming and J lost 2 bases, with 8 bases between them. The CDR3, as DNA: TGTGCCAGCAGCTTCAGGGGAGCTGGGGCCAACGTCCTGACTTTC. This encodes CASSFRGAGANVLTF.

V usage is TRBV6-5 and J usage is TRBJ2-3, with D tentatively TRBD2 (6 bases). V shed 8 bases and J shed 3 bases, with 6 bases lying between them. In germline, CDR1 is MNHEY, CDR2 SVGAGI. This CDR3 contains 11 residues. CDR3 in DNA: TGTGCCAGCGGGGGGACAGATACGCAGTATTTT. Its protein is CASGGTDTQYF.

The CDR3 nucleotides are TGTGCCAGCAGTCTCGACAGGAGCGATGAAAAACTGTTTTTT. It yields the protein CASSLDRSDEKLFF. This chain links TRBV27 with TRBJ1-4; tentatively, D is TRBD1 (6 bases). The CDR3 loop spans 14 amino acids. CDR1 and CDR2 from the germline V gene are MNHEY and SMNVEV (reference sequence). V gave up 5 bases and J gave up 6 bases, with 13 bases separating them.

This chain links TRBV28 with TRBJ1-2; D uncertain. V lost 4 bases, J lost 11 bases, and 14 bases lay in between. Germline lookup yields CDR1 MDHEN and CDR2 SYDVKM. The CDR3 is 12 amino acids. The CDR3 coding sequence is TGTGCCAGCAGTTATGAGGGCAGAGAGTACACCTTC. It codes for CASSYEGREYTF.

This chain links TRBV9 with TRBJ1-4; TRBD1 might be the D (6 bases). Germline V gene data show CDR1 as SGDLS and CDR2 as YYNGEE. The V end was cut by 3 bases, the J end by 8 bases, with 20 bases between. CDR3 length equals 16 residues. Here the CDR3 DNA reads TGTGCCAGCAGCGCAGACCTCGGGGGGCTCGGAGAAAAACTGTTTTTT. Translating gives CASSADLGGLGEKLFF. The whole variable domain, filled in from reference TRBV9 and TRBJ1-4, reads DSGVTQTPKHLITATGQRVTLRCSPRSGDLSVYWYQQSLDQGLQFLIQYYNGEERAKGNILERFSAQQFPDLHSELNLSSLELGDSALYFCASSADLGGLGEKLFFGSGTQLSVL.